The sequence of this T cell receptor beta chain was determined in a study of HIV-infected patients and healthy controls. cDNA was made from 400 to 500 ng RNA using alpha and beta constant primers. Separate chain-specific third strand synthesis with multiplexing indices produced the alpha and beta libraries. A single primer pair per chain amplified all rearrangements, with per-molecule barcodes. TCRdb re-called the 5' RACE reads through MiXCR, storing one row per CDR3 protein. This table has 18,000 or so distinct CDR3 sequences, 12% appearing once. The repertoire came from unfractionated whole blood and reflected all unsorted peripheral T cells. V lost 1 base and J lost 2; bases outside the gene matches: 4. From germline, CDR1 is LGHNA and CDR2 YSLEER. The CDR3 covers 15 residues. With regard to this clonotype: The antigen is not known.

The study, taken as a whole, reports: Compared with controls, mean Gini indices were significantly raised in HIV-infected repertoires, possibly indicating oligoclonality. The study did not determine the donors' HLA types.

The specimen sequenced was blood. The source of this sequence is an adult in good health. The chain combines TRBV4-3 with TRBJ2-7; 8 bases are a match to TRBD1. The CDR3: CASSQGGTGPYEQYF. The CDR3 DNA follows: TGCGCCAGCAGCCAAGGGGGGACAGGACCCTACGAGCAGTACTTC.